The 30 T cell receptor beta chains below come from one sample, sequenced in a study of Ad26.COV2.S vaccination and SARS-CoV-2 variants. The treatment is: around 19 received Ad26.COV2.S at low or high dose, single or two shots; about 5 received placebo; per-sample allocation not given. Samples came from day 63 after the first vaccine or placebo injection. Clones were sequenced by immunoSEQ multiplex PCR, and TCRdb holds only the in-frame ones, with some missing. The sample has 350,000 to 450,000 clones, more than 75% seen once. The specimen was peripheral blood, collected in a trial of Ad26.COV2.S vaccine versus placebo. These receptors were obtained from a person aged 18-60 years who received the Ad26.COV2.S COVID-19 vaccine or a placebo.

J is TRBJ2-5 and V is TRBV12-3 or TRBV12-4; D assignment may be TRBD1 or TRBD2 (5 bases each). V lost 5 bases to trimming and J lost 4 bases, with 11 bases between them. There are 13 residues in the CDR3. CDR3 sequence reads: CASSPYGGETQYF. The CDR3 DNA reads TGTGCCAGCAGTCCGTATGGGGGAGAGACCCAGTACTTC.

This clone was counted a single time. The chain's CDR3 is CASSLDRPQLPHEQYF. Written as DNA, the CDR3 is TGTGCCAGCAGTTTGGACAGACCCCAATTACCTCATGAGCAGTACTTC. V usage is TRBV6-2 or TRBV6-3 and J usage is TRBJ2-7, with D tentatively TRBD1 (6 bases). Per the germline V gene, CDR1 is MNHEY and CDR2 is SVGEGT. Trimming removed 4 bases from V and 7 bases from J, with 23 bases in between. The length of the CDR3 is 16 residues.

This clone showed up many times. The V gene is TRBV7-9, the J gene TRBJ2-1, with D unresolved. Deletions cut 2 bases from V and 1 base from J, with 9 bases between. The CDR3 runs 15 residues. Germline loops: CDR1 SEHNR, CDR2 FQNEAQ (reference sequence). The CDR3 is CASSLMQASYNEQFF. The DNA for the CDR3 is TGTGCCAGCAGCTTAATGCAGGCTTCCTACAATGAGCAGTTCTTC.

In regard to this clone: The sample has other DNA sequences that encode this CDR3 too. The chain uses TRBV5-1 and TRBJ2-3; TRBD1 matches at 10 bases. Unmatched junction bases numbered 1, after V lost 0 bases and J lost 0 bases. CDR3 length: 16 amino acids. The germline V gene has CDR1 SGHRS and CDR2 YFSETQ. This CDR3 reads CASSLGQGASTDTQYF. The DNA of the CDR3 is TGCGCCAGCAGCTTGGGACAGGGGGCGAGCACAGATACGCAGTATTTT.

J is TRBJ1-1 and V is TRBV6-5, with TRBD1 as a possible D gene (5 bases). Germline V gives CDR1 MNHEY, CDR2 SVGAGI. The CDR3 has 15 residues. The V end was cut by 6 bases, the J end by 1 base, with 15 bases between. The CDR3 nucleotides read TGTGCCAGCAGGAAACAACCCGGACAGAACACTGAAGCTTTCTTT. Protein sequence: CASRKQPGQNTEAFF.

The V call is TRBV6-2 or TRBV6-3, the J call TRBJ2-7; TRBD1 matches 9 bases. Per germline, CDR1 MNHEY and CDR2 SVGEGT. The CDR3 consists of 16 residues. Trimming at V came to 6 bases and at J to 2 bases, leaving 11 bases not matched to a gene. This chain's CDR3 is CASRYDRGGITYEQYF. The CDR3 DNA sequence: TGTGCCAGCAGATACGACAGGGGGGGAATAACCTACGAGCAGTACTTC.

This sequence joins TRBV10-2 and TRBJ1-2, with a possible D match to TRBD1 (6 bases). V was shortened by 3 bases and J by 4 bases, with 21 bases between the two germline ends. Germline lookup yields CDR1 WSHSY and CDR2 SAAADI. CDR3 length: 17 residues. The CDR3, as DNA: TGCGCCAGCAGTGACCCCCCCGGGACACTGGGCCGCTATGGCTACACCTTC. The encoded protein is CASSDPPGTLGRYGYTF.

DNA of the CDR3: TGCGCCAGCGAGGACGGATATACAGATACGCAGTATTTT. It is translated as CASEDGYTDTQYF. The chain couples TRBV10-2 to TRBJ2-3, with no clear D. Germline V gene lookup returns CDR1 WSHSY and CDR2 SAAADI. V shed 8 bases and J shed 3 bases, with 12 bases lying between them. The CDR3 spans 13 residues.

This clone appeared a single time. CDR3 in amino acids: CASSHRGANVLTF. CDR3 DNA: TGTGCCAGCAGCCATCGGGGGGCCAACGTCCTGACTTTC. The chain couples TRBV14 to TRBJ2-6; no clear D. Trimming removed 3 bases from V and 4 bases from J, with 4 bases in between. The CDR3 consists of 13 residues. Per the germline V gene, CDR1 is SGHDN and CDR2 is FVKESK. The complete variable domain, with remaining parts taken from reference TRBV14 and TRBJ2-6, reads EAGVTQFPSHSVIEKGQTVTLRCDPISGHDNLYWYRRVMGKEIKFLLHFVKESKQDESGMPNNRFLAERTGGTYSTLKVQPAELEDSGVYFCASSHRGANVLTFGAGSRLTVL.

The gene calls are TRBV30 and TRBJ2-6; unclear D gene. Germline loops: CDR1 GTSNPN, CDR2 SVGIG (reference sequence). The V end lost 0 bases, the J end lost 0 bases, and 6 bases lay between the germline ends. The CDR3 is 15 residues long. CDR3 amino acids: CAWSVQVSGANVLTF. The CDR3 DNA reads TGTGCCTGGAGTGTACAAGTCTCTGGGGCCAACGTCCTGACTTTC.

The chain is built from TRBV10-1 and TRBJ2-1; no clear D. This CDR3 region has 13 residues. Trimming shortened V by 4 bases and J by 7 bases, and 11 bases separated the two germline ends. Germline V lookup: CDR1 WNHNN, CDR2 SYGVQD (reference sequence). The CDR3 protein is CASSVATRNEQFF. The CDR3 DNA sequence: TGCGCCAGCAGTGTGGCTACCCGGAATGAGCAGTTCTTC.

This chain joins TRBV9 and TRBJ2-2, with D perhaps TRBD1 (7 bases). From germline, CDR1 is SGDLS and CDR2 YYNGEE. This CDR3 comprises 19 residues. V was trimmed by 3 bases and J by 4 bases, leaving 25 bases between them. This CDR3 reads CASSASMQGGPFGTGELFF. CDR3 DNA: TGTGCCAGCAGCGCGAGCATGCAGGGGGGTCCATTTGGCACCGGGGAGCTGTTTTTT.

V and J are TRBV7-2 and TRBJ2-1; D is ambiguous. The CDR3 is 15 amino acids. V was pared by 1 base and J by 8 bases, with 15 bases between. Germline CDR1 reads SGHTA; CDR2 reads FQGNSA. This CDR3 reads CASSLGTPLFDEQFF. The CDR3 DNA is TGTGCCAGCAGCTTAGGGACCCCTCTATTCGATGAGCAGTTCTTC.

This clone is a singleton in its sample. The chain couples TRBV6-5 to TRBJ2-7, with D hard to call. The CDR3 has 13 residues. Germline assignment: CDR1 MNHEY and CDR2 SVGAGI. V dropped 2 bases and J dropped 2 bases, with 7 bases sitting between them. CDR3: CASSYKGPYEQYF. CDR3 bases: TGTGCCAGCAGTTACAAGGGCCCCTACGAGCAGTACTTC.

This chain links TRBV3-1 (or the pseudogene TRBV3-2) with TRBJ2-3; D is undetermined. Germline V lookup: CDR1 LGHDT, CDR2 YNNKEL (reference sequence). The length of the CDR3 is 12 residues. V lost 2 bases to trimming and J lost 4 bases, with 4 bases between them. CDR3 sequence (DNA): TGTGCCAGCAGCCAAAGAGCAGATACGCAGTATTTT. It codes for CASSQRADTQYF.

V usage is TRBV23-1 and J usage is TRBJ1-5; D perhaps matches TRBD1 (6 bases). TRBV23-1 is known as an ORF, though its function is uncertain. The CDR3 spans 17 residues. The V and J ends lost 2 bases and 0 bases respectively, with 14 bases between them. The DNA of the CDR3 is TGCGCCAGCAGTCAAAATCGAACAGGGTATAGCAATCAGCCCCAGCATTTT. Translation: CASSQNRTGYSNQPQHF.

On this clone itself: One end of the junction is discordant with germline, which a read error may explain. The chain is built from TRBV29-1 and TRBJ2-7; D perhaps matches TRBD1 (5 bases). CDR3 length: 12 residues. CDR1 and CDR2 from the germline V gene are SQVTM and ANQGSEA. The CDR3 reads CSVEDRPYEQYF. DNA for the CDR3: TGCAGCGTAGAAGACAGACCCTACGAGCAGTACTTC.

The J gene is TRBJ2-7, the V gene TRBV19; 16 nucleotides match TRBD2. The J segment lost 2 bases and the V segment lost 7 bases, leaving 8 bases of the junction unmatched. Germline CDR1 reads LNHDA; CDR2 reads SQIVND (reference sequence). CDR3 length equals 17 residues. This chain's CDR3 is CASIGTSGGGKTYEQYF. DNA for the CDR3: TGTGCCAGTATCGGGACTAGCGGGGGGGGAAAAACCTACGAGCAGTACTTC.

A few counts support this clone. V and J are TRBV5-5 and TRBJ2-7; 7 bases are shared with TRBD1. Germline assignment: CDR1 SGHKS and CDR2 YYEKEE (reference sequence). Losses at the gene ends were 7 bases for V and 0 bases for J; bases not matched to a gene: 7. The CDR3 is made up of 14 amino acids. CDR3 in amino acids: CASGPGQSSYEQYF. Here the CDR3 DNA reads TGTGCCAGCGGCCCGGGACAGAGCTCCTACGAGCAGTACTTC. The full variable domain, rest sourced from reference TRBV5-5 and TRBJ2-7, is DAGVTQSPTHLIKTRGQQVTLRCSPISGHKSVSWYQQVLGQGPQFIFQYYEKEERGRGNFPDRFSARQFPNYSSELNVNALLLGDSALYLCASGPGQSSYEQYFGPGTRLTVT.

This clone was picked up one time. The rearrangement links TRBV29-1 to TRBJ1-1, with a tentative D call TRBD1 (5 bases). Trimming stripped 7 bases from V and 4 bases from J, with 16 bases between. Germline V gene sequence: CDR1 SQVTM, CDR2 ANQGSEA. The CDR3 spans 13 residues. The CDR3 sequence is CSAGGGGSTEAFF. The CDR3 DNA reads TGCAGCGCTGGTGGGGGTGGTAGCACTGAAGCTTTCTTT. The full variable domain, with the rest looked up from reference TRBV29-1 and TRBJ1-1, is SAVISQKPSRDICQRGTSLTIQCQVDSQVTMMFWYRQQPGQSLTLIATANQGSEATYESGFVIDKFPISRPNLTFSTLTVSNMSPEDSSIYLCSAGGGGSTEAFFGQGTRLTVV.

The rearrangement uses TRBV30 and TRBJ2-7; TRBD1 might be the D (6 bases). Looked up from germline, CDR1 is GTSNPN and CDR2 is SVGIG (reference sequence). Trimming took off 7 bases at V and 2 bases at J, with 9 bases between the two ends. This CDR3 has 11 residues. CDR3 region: CASQGAYEQYF. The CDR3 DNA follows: TGTGCCTCACAGGGTGCCTACGAGCAGTACTTC.

The CDR3 spells CAWSGVGNTIYF. The CDR3 nucleotides read TGTGCCTGGAGCGGAGTTGGAAACACCATATATTTT. The genes are TRBV30 and TRBJ1-3; no clear D gene. Germline V gives CDR1 GTSNPN, CDR2 SVGIG (reference sequence). There are 12 residues in the CDR3. V gave up 3 bases and J gave up 3 bases, with 6 bases separating them.

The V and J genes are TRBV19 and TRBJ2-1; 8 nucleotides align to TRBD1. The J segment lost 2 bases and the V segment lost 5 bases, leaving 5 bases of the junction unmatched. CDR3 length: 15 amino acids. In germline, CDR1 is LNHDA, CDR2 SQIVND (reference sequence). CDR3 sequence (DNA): TGTGCCAGTAGTCTCGGACAGGGCACCTACAATGAGCAGTTCTTC. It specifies CASSLGQGTYNEQFF.

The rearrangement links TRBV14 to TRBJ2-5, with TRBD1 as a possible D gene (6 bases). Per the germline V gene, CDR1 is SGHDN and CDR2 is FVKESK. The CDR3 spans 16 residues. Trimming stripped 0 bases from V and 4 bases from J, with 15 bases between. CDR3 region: CASSQDVRGLGETQYF. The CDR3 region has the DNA TGTGCCAGCAGCCAAGACGTGAGGGGGTTGGGAGAGACCCAGTACTTC.

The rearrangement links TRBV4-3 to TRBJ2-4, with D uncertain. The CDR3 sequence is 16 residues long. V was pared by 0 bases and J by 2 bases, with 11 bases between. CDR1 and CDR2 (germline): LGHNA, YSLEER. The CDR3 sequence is CASSQERAGPKNIQYF. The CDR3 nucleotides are TGCGCCAGCAGCCAAGAAAGAGCAGGCCCCAAAAACATTCAGTACTTC.

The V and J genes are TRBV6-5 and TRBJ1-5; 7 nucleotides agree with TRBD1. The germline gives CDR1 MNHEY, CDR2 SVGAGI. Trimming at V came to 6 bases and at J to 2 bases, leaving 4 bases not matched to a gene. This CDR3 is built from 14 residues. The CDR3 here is CASRYRGRNQPQHF. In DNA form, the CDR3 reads TGTGCCAGCAGGTACAGGGGTCGCAATCAGCCCCAGCATTTT.

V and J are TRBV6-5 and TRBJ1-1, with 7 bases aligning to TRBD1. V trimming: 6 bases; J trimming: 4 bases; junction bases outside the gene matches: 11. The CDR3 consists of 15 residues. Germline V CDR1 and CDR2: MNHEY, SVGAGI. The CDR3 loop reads CASSPLGQGGTEAFF. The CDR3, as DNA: TGTGCCAGCAGCCCCCTGGGTCAGGGGGGCACTGAAGCTTTCTTT.

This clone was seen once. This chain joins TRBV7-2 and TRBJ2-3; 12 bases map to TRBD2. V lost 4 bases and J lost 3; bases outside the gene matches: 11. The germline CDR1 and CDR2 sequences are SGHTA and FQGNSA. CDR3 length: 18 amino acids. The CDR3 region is CASSSWGLAGGRTDTQYF. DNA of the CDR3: TGTGCCAGCAGCTCTTGGGGGCTAGCGGGAGGGAGAACAGATACGCAGTATTTT.

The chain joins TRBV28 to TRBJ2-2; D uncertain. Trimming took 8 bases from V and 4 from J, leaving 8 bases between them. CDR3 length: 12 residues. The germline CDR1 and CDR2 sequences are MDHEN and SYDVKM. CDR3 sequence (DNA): TGTGCCAGCCAGCGCCGCACCGGGGAGCTGTTTTTT. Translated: CASQRRTGELFF.

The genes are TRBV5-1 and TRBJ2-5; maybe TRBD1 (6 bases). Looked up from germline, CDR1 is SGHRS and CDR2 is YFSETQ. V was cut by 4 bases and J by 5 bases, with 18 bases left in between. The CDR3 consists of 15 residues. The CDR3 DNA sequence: TGCGCCAGCAGCCCTTCGGACTCCCAGGGGGAGACCCAGTACTTC. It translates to CASSPSDSQGETQYF.